This entry describes one TCR beta chain. This clone has just one count. Its antigen remains undetermined. One base away there is no much larger clone; base qualities are not given. V loses 2 bases of germline sequence and J loses 6 bases, and the interval between the two ends is 6 bases. Via the germline V gene, CDR1 is SGHRS and CDR2 YFSETQ. The CDR3, cysteine through phenylalanine, is 12 amino acids long. Only the CDR3 region is kept as DNA, spanning 36 bases read in frame from base 1. The source of the sample is a study of shared T cell receptors in the human thymus (dated by TCRdb to the early 2020s). Concerning the study at large: The study investigated the way shared, self-reactive T-cell receptor alpha chains are produced in the human thymus.

The protocol used for the library was the immunoSEQ multiplex PCR assay. TCRdb re-hosts the immuneACCESS table, in-frame sequences only. Its copies lack some clones; in the studies checked, an unresolved V gene accounts for under half of them, and the cause for the rest is not known. The sample yields approximately 660,000 clones; approximately 87% were counted once. The ten largest clones represent 0.008% to 0.011% of the sample. These data were likewise used in another study, on human thymus T cells. That second report states: Donors were immunologically healthy infants undergoing open corrective cardiac surgery for congenital heart defects in Finland. The thymus tissue came from surgical resects taken out during corrective cardiac surgery. Usage of V and J gene segments appeared to be biased in both the thymic and the peripheral blood repertoires. Highly overlapping thymic TCR repertoires among unrelated individuals were reported in the related research. TCR alpha and beta repertoires from roughly 8 infant thymus samples and four related peripheral blood samples were characterized in the study. Donor ages ranging from roughly 6 to 244 days were recorded, and over 5 male and two female infants were included in the cohort. Thymocytes were mechanically released from the tissue and were stored as pellets of about 9.5-33 million cells at -70 degrees C. A QIAsymphony instrument was used to extract genomic DNA from frozen cell pellets. The immunoSEQ multiplex PCR assay was used to amplify the TCRB and TCRAD loci from a standardized quantity of quality-controlled genomic DNA. The amplicons covered the V(D)J region and were long enough to include the CDR3 and to identify the V and J genes. Amplicon sequencing was performed on an Illumina platform through the commercial immunoSEQ service. Primer bias and sequencing errors were corrected as previously described, and TCRAD and TCRB were defined on the basis of the IMGT database. The repertoires were analysed using immunoSEQ Analyzer 3.0 and VDJTools for basic statistics, V/J segment usage, diversity estimates, rarefaction and pairwise overlap. To estimate diversity, the Chao1, ChaoE, Efron-Thisted, Shannon and inverse Simpson indices were applied, and diversity was also estimated on datasets down-sampled to the smallest sample. Repertoire overlap was determined by strict matching of CDR3 nucleotide sequence, V gene and J gene, and Jaccard-based multidimensional scaling clustering was applied. Thymus samples yielded on average around 850,000 unique TCRB clonotypes, compared with 80,000 to 85,000 from blood samples.

The chain is made from TRBV5-1 and TRBJ1-5, with no confident D gene call. The sample taken for sequencing was thymocytes. This TCR was recovered from a boy less than two years old with a congenital heart defect. Donor details come from another sample of the same person, matched by shared clones. Read as DNA, the sequence is TGCGCCAGCAGCTTAGAGTGTCAGCCCCAGCATTTT. It codes for CASSLECQPQHF.